This TCR beta chain was sequenced during a study of monozygotic twins with inflammatory bowel disease. TCRdb reprocessed the 5' RACE reads; each CDR3 protein has one entry and no DNA is given. The sample holds fewer than 550,000 distinct CDR3 sequences. Study-level results: Fewer shared clonotypes with others were found in IBD patients than in healthy twins, especially with disease activity.

A remark on this clonotype: Its matching antigen is unknown.

This receptor was taken from a human donor with ulcerative colitis or Crohn's disease, or a healthy co-twin of an affected twin (not recorded which). Input material: blood.

The CDR3 protein is CASSRISGGSYNEQFF. This sequence joins TRBV4-2 and TRBJ2-1; TCRdb gives TRBD2 as the D gene, but with no DNA this cannot be confirmed. The CDR3 has 16 residues. Germline V lookup: CDR1 LGHNA, CDR2 YNFKEQ.